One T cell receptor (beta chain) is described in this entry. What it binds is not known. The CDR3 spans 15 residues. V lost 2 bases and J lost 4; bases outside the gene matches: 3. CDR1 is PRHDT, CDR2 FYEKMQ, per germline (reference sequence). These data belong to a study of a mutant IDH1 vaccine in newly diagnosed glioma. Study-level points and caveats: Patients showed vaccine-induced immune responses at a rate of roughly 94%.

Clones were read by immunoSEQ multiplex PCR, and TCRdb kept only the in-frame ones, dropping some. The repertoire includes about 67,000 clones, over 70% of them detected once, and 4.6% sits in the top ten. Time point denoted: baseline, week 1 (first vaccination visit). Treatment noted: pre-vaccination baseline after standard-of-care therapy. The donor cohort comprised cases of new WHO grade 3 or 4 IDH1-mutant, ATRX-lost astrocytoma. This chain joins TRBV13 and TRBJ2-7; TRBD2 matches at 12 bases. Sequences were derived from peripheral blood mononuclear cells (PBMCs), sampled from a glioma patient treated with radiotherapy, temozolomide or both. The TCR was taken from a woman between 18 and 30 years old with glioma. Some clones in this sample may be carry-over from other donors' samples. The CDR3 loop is CASSLRLAGVYEQYF. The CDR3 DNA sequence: TGTGCCAGCAGCTTACGACTAGCGGGGGTATACGAGCAGTACTTC.